Below, 20 T cell receptor beta chains from the same sample are listed, as sequenced in a study of control samples from healthy donors and cancer patients. Libraries were prepared by immunoSEQ multiplex PCR; TCRdb keeps only in-frame clonotypes and omits some of them. The table records about 38,000 clones, more than 70% of them present only once. The source material was PBMCs. The receptors here all came from a woman in her fifties or sixties with lung cancer.

The chain has TRBV5-1 and TRBJ1-3; D is uncertain. Germline values: CDR1 SGHRS, CDR2 YFSETQ. V was trimmed by 1 base and J by 0 bases, leaving 14 bases between them. The CDR3 runs to 17 residues. The CDR3 is CASSLNGNIISGNTIYF. The CDR3 nucleotides are TGCGCCAGCAGCTTGAACGGAAACATAATCTCTGGAAACACCATATATTTT.

This clone was counted a few times. The chain is built from TRBV4-2 and TRBJ2-7, with D maybe TRBD1 (6 bases). Germline CDR1 is LGHNA and CDR2 is YNFKEQ. CDR3 length equals 16 residues. Trimming pared 1 base from V and 3 bases from J, leaving 16 bases between. CDR3 in amino acids: CASSQGGRGIGYEQYF. CDR3 coding DNA: TGTGCCAGCAGCCAAGGGGGCAGGGGTATAGGCTACGAGCAGTACTTC.

J is TRBJ2-7 and V is TRBV5-1; 9 nucleotides line up with TRBD2. CDR3 length: 17 residues. The junction had 8 bases not matched to a gene; V was cut back by 1 base and J by 0 bases. The germline V gene has CDR1 SGHRS and CDR2 YFSETQ. DNA for the CDR3: TGCGCCAGCAGCTTGTCCGCGGCGGGGGGGTCCTCCTACGAGCAGTACTTC. It encodes CASSLSAAGGSSYEQYF.

The chain joins TRBV2 to TRBJ2-7; 12 nucleotides line up with TRBD1. This CDR3 comprises 15 residues. Losses at the gene ends were 9 bases for V and 5 bases for J; bases not matched to a gene: 11. Per the germline V gene, CDR1 is SNHLY and CDR2 is FYNNEI. CDR3 residues: CARRNPGTGGDEQYF. DNA of the CDR3: TGTGCCAGAAGAAACCCCGGGACAGGGGGCGACGAGCAGTACTTC.

The rearrangement uses TRBV27 and TRBJ1-2; possible D gene TRBD1, 5 bases. The CDR3 covers 12 residues. Germline V CDR1 and CDR2: MNHEY, SMNVEV (reference sequence). V was pared by 10 bases and J by 5 bases, with 14 bases between. DNA for the CDR3: TGTGCCACCTGGGGCGGCGGATATGGCTACACCTTC. It yields the protein CATWGGGYGYTF.

The chain recombines TRBV29-1 with TRBJ2-1; possible D gene TRBD1, 5 bases. The germline CDR1 and CDR2 sequences are SQVTM and ANQGSEA. The CDR3 totals 15 residues. Trimming cost V 4 bases and J 6 bases, with 19 bases left between them. CDR3 sequence: CSVVGEAGHPNEQFF. The CDR3 DNA follows: TGCAGCGTTGTGGGTGAGGCAGGGCATCCCAATGAGCAGTTCTTC.

Only one count was recorded for this clone. This rearrangement joins TRBV7-3 to TRBJ2-3; D not resolved. CDR3 size: 14 residues. From germline, CDR1 is SGHTA and CDR2 FQGTGA. Trimming removed 6 bases at V and 6 bases at J, with 16 bases between. CDR3 DNA: TGTGCCAGCAGTCGCAGCATTTCGGACGATACGCAGTATTTT. This gives the protein CASSRSISDDTQYF.

The V gene is TRBV11-3, the J gene TRBJ2-1; possible D gene TRBD2, 6 bases. CDR1 and CDR2 (germline): SGHNT, YENEEA. The CDR3 contains 14 residues. Trimming cost V 1 base and J 8 bases, with 12 bases left between them. Here the CDR3 reads CASSLAGVVDEQFF. The CDR3 bases are TGTGCCAGCAGCTTAGCGGGAGTCGTTGATGAGCAGTTCTTC.

The CDR3 nucleotides read TGTGCCAGCAGCTGGAGGACAGGGAAGGAGGATACGCAGTATTTT. Residues: CASSWRTGKEDTQYF. The rearrangement joins TRBV5-4 to TRBJ2-3; 8 bases agree with TRBD1. CDR1 and CDR2 (germline): SGHNT, YYREEE (reference sequence). CDR3 length equals 15 residues. V was clipped by 3 bases and J by 6 bases; unmatched bases: 9.

The V gene is TRBV6-2 or TRBV6-3, the J gene TRBJ2-7, with a possible D match to TRBD1 (6 bases). This CDR3 has 15 amino acids. Trimming took 0 bases from V and 6 from J, leaving 15 bases between them. CDR1 is MNHEY and CDR2 is SVGEGT in the germline V gene. In DNA form, the CDR3 reads TGTGCCAGCAGTTACTCAGGGGACACGACGGGCGAGCAGTACTTC. Encoded protein: CASSYSGDTTGEQYF.

The chain couples TRBV14 to TRBJ2-7, with D maybe TRBD1 (6 bases). This CDR3 has 13 residues. The ends were cut back, 7 bases at V and 0 bases at J, with 10 bases in the middle. Germline-derived CDR1 and CDR2 are SGHDN and FVKESK. The CDR3 DNA reads as TGTGCCAGCAAGAGGGGGAACTCCTACGAGCAGTACTTC. The encoded protein is CASKRGNSYEQYF.

The chain links TRBV24-1 to TRBJ1-5; D is unclear. Trimming shortened V by 3 bases and J by 1 base, and 6 bases separated the two germline ends. Germline loops: CDR1 KGHDR, CDR2 SFDVKD. The CDR3 sequence is 14 residues long. Here the CDR3 DNA reads TGTGCCACCAGTGATCACCGGAGCAATCAGCCCCAGCATTTT. Protein: CATSDHRSNQPQHF.

The chain employs TRBV18 and TRBJ1-5; D perhaps matches TRBD1 (5 bases). V dropped 0 bases and J dropped 6 bases, with 18 bases sitting between them. The CDR3 extends over 17 amino acids. The germline V gene has CDR1 KGHSH and CDR2 LQKENI. In DNA form, the CDR3 reads TGTGCCAGCTCACCACCCGGGACGGACCCTCTTGGTCAGCCCCAGCATTTT. Amino acid sequence: CASSPPGTDPLGQPQHF.

The chain employs TRBV19 and TRBJ2-5; 13 bases agree with TRBD2. The V gene's germline CDR1 is LNHDA and CDR2 SQIVND (reference sequence). The CDR3 has 18 residues. V was clipped by 4 bases and J by 0 bases; unmatched bases: 8. The CDR3 nucleotides are TGTGCCAGTAGTACCCGACCCGGACTAGCGGGGGACCAAGAGACCCAGTACTTC. Translated, it gives CASSTRPGLAGDQETQYF.

This chain's CDR3 is CASSTQDRVNTIYF. For the CDR3, the DNA is TGTGCCAGCAGCACCCAGGACAGGGTGAACACCATATATTTT. The chain carries TRBV5-4 and TRBJ1-3; 8 bases are a match to TRBD1. The CDR3 has 14 residues. V was clipped by 4 bases and J by 7 bases; unmatched bases: 7. Germline V gene sequence: CDR1 SGHNT, CDR2 YYREEE (reference sequence). The full variable domain, rest sourced from reference TRBV5-4 and TRBJ1-3, is ETGVTQSPTHLIKTRGQQVTLRCSSQSGHNTVSWYQQALGQGPQFIFQYYREEENGRGNFPPRFSGLQFPNYSSELNVNALELDDSALYLCASSTQDRVNTIYFGEGSWLTVV.

The chain joins TRBV9 to TRBJ1-4; 9 nucleotides match TRBD1. Germline V gives CDR1 SGDLS, CDR2 YYNGEE. This CDR3 contains 15 residues. The V and J ends lost 4 bases and 6 bases, in that order; junction bases with no gene match: 7. This CDR3 reads CASSPGDRDDEKLFF. The CDR3 DNA is TGTGCCAGCAGCCCAGGGGACAGGGACGATGAAAAACTGTTTTTT.

This clone was detected only once. The chain joins TRBV5-6 to TRBJ1-2; the D is unclear. The CDR3 covers 12 residues. CDR1 SGHDT and CDR2 YYEEEE come from the germline V gene. Trimming left V 3 bases short and J 4 bases short, with 7 bases between. CDR3 sequence (DNA): TGTGCCAGCAGCTCTGTGAGCTATGGCTACACCTTC. Encoded protein: CASSSVSYGYTF.

This clone was seen once. The V gene is TRBV5-1, the J gene TRBJ2-1, with TRBD2 matching over 10 bases. This CDR3 has 16 residues. V lost 0 bases to trimming and J lost 4 bases; unmatched junction nucleotides: 4. CDR1 is SGHRS, CDR2 YFSETQ, per germline. The CDR3 DNA is TGCGCCAGCAGCTTGGCCGCTAGCGGGAGTTACAATGAGCAGTTCTTC. It translates to CASSLAASGSYNEQFF.

The CDR3 is CASSQVTAGSLREQFF. DNA for the CDR3: TGCGCCAGCAGCCAAGTTACAGCGGGCTCCCTCCGTGAGCAGTTCTTC. This chain uses TRBV4-3 with TRBJ2-1, with a weak D call TRBD2 (6 bases). This CDR3 has 16 amino acids. V was trimmed by 1 base and J by 9 bases, leaving 19 bases between them. Germline V CDR1 and CDR2: LGHNA, YSLEER.

The V and J genes are TRBV18 and TRBJ1-1; 9 bases agree with TRBD1. Germline V lookup: CDR1 KGHSH, CDR2 LQKENI. V shed 2 bases, J shed 1 base, and the junction held 5 bases outside the gene matches. This CDR3 spans 16 amino acids. Here the CDR3 DNA reads TGTGCCAGCTCACCAACGGGACAGGGACCGAACACTGAAGCTTTCTTT. Its translation is CASSPTGQGPNTEAFF.